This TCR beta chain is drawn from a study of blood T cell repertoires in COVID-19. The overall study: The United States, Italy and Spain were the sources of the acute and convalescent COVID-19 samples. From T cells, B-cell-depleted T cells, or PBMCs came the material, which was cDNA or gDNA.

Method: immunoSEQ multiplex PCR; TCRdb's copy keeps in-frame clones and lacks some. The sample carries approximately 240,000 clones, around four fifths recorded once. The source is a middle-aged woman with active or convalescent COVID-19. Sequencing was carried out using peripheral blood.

CDR3 sequence reads: CASSLLAYEQYF. DNA for the CDR3: TGTGCCAGCAGTTTATTAGCCTACGAGCAGTACTTC. The chain has TRBV28 and TRBJ2-7; no clear D. Between the trimmed V and J ends, which lost 1 base and 2 bases, there was a span of 3 bases. The V gene's germline CDR1 is MDHEN and CDR2 SYDVKM. The CDR3 sequence is 12 residues long.